The 11 T cell receptor beta chains listed next were all sequenced from one sample in a study of blood T cell repertoires in COVID-19. Only in-frame clones appear in the TCRdb table, and some are missing; sequencing was by immunoSEQ multiplex PCR. Of 320,000 or so clones in the sample, roughly 87% were seen once. The sequenced material came from PBMCs or T cells enriched from blood (not recorded which). The receptors stem from a woman under 40 who had recovered from COVID-19.

The rearrangement links TRBV6-1 to TRBJ2-7; weak D call: TRBD2 (6 bases). The length of the CDR3 is 13 residues. Germline CDR1 reads MNHNS; CDR2 reads SASEGT. V dropped 2 bases and J dropped 7 bases, with 12 bases sitting between them. CDR3 nucleotides: TGTGCCAGCAGTGAAACGCTAGCGAGGGAGCAGTACTTC. It encodes CASSETLAREQYF.

The rearrangement uses TRBV6-1 and TRBJ1-3, with 8 positions matching TRBD1. The CDR3 spans 16 residues. Germline CDR1 is MNHNS and CDR2 is SASEGT. With V trimmed by 4 bases and J by 0 bases, 5 bases remained unmatched. The CDR3 here is CASSGRQGISGNTIYF. The CDR3 region has the DNA TGTGCCAGCAGTGGTCGACAGGGGATCTCTGGAAACACCATATATTTT.

V is TRBV10-3 and J is TRBJ1-6; 8 bases agree with TRBD1. Germline loops: CDR1 ENHRY, CDR2 SYGVKD. The CDR3 sequence is 16 residues long. The J segment lost 10 bases and the V segment lost 2 bases, leaving 10 bases of the junction unmatched. The CDR3 region is CAISESPGGADSPLHF. As DNA, the CDR3 is TGTGCCATCAGTGAGAGCCCAGGGGGCGCAGACTCACCCCTCCACTTT.

This chain connects TRBV19 to TRBJ1-4, with D maybe TRBD1 (6 bases). The V gene lost 7 bases and the J gene lost 6 bases, with 18 bases spanning the gap. There are 15 residues in the CDR3. The germline V gene encodes CDR1 LNHDA and CDR2 SQIVND (reference sequence). The CDR3 sequence: CASTSRGARYEKLFF. The CDR3 nucleotides read TGTGCCAGTACCTCGCGGGGGGCGCGCTATGAAAAACTGTTTTTT. The full variable domain, in which reference TRBV19 and TRBJ1-4 provide the parts outside the CDR3, is DGGITQSPKYLFRKEGQNVTLSCEQNLNHDAMYWYRQDPGQGLRLIYYSQIVNDFQKGDIAEGYSVSREKKESFPLTVTSAQKNPTAFYLCASTSRGARYEKLFFGSGTQLSVL.

The rearrangement links TRBV6-5 to TRBJ1-6; the match to TRBD1 covers 7 bases. V gave up 7 bases and J gave up 7 bases; unmatched junction bases: 10. The CDR3 loop spans 15 amino acids. CDR1 and CDR2 (germline): MNHEY, SVGAGI. The CDR3 DNA reads TGTGCCAGCAAACCGACAGGGCTTAGCAATTCACCCCTCCACTTT. This encodes CASKPTGLSNSPLHF.

The chain uses TRBV19 and TRBJ1-6; the match to TRBD1 covers 10 bases. CDR1 and CDR2 from the germline V gene are LNHDA and SQIVND (reference sequence). CDR3 length equals 17 residues. V shed 5 bases, J shed 0 bases, and the junction held 4 bases outside the gene matches. The CDR3 coding sequence is TGTGCCAGTAGTCCCCGGGACAGGGGCTCCTATAATTCACCCCTCCACTTT. Its protein product is CASSPRDRGSYNSPLHF.

This clone was seen just once. The V gene is TRBV4-1, the J gene TRBJ2-5, with 11 positions matching TRBD2. Germline lookup yields CDR1 MGHRA and CDR2 YSYEKL. The CDR3 spans 18 residues. Trimming took 2 bases from V and 1 from J; bases not matched to a gene: 9. The DNA of the CDR3 is TGCGCCAGCAGCCAACGGGAAGCCGGGACTAGCGGCCAAGAGACCCAGTACTTC. Its translation is CASSQREAGTSGQETQYF.

CDR3 in DNA: TGTGCCAGCAGCTTGGAGGACAGGGGCTACGAGCAGTACTTC. Protein sequence: CASSLEDRGYEQYF. V usage is TRBV7-9 and J usage is TRBJ2-7; 9 nucleotides match TRBD1. The length of the CDR3 is 14 residues. Germline V gene data show CDR1 as SEHNR and CDR2 as FQNEAQ (reference sequence). V gave up 3 bases and J gave up 3 bases; unmatched junction bases: 3.

The V gene is TRBV10-2, the J gene TRBJ1-1; 7 positions agree with TRBD1. Germline V gives CDR1 WSHSY, CDR2 SAAADI. J gave up 0 bases and V 5 bases, and 9 bases lay outside the gene matches. CDR3 length equals 16 residues. The CDR3 bases are TGCGCCAGCAGTTCCGACAGGGCCACCATGAACACTGAAGCTTTCTTT. Its protein is CASSSDRATMNTEAFF.

This clone was counted between two and nine times. The chain carries TRBV6-5 and TRBJ1-1, with TRBD1 identical over 8 bases. The germline CDR1 and CDR2 sequences are MNHEY and SVGAGI. After removal of 4 bases from V and 0 bases from J, the junction contained 1 base not matched to a gene. This CDR3 is 14 amino acids long. As DNA, the CDR3 is TGTGCCAGCAGTTGGACAGGGATGAACACTGAAGCTTTCTTT. Its translation is CASSWTGMNTEAFF.

This chain connects TRBV7-9 to TRBJ2-3, with 11 bases matching TRBD2. Germline CDR1 SEHNR, CDR2 FQNEAQ (reference sequence). The CDR3 has 16 amino acids. The V and J ends lost 3 bases and 4 bases, in that order; junction bases with no gene match: 6. The CDR3 nucleotides are TGTGCCAGCAGCTTTAGCGGGGGGGCCAAAGCAGATACGCAGTATTTT. Protein sequence: CASSFSGGAKADTQYF.